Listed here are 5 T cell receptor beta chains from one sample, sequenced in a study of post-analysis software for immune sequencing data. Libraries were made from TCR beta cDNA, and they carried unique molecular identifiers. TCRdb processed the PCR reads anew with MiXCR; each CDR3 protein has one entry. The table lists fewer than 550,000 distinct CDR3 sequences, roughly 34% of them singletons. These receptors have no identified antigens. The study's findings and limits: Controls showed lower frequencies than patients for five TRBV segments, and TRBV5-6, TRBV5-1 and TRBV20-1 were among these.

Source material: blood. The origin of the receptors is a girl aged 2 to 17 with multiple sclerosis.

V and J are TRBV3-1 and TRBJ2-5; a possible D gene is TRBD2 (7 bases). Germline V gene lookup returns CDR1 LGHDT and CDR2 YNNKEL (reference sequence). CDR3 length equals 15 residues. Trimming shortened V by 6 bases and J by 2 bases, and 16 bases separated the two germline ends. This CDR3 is CASSPWGGAQETQYF. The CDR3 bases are TGTGCCAGCAGTCCTTGGGGGGGGGCGCAAGAGACCCAGTACTTC.

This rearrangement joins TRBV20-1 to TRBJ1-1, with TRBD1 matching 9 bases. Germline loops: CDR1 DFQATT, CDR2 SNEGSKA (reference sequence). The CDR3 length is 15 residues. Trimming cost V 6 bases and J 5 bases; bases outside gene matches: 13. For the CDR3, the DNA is TGCAGTGCCCCAGAGGACGGGACAGGGAGGACTGAAGCTTTCTTT. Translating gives CSAPEDGTGRTEAFF.

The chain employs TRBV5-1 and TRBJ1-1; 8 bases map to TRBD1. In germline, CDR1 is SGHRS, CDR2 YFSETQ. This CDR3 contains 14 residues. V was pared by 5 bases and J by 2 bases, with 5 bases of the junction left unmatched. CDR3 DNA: TGCGCCAGCAGGACAGGGGCCGGAAACACTGAAGCTTTCTTT. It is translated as CASRTGAGNTEAFF. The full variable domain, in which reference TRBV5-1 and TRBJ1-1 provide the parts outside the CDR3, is KAGVTQTPRYLIKTRGQQVTLSCSPISGHRSVSWYQQTPGQGLQFLFEYFSETQRNKGNFPGRFSGRQFSNSRSEMNVSTLELGDSALYLCASRTGAGNTEAFFGQGTRLTVV.

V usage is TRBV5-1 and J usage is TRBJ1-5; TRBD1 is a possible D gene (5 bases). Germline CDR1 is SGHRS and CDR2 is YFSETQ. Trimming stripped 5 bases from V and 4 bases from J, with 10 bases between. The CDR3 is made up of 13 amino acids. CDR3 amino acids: CASRRDGNQPQHF. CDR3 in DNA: TGCGCCAGCAGACGGGACGGGAATCAGCCCCAGCATTTT.

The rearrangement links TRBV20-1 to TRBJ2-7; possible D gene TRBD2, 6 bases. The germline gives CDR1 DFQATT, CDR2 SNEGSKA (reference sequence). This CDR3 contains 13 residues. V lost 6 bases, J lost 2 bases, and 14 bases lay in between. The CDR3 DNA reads TGCAGTGCCTTGGGCTGGGGGGCCTACGAGCAGTACTTC. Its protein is CSALGWGAYEQYF.